What follows are 19 T cell receptor beta chains derived from one specimen sequenced in a study of cytomegalovirus exposure and HLA in healthy donors. 13 Jbeta primers and 60 Vbeta primers were used for the PCR. TCRdb keeps only in-frame clones here, not all; method: immunoSEQ multiplex PCR. The data show approximately 110,000 clones, about three quarters seen once. Sequencing was performed on PBMCs. These receptors were collected from a woman in her thirties or forties in good health and CMV-seropositive.

This clone was seen many times. V gene TRBV10-3 combines with J gene TRBJ2-3; tentatively, D is TRBD1 (5 bases). CDR1 is ENHRY, CDR2 SYGVKD, per germline. The V and J ends lost 8 bases and 1 base respectively, with 10 bases between them. This CDR3 comprises 13 residues. The CDR3 DNA follows: TGTGCCATCGGACAACACCGCACAGATACGCAGTATTTT. It codes for CAIGQHRTDTQYF.

The sample holds a few counts of this clone. The chain is built from TRBV6-5 and TRBJ1-1; no clear D gene. Germline V CDR1 and CDR2: MNHEY, SVGAGI. V was trimmed by 10 bases and J by 3 bases, leaving 9 bases between them. This CDR3 is 11 amino acids long. The CDR3: CATSRDTEAFF. The DNA of the CDR3 is TGTGCCACCTCGAGAGACACTGAAGCTTTCTTT.

This clone was seen a handful of times. This chain joins TRBV7-2 and TRBJ2-1, with TRBD1 as a possible D gene (6 bases). With 1 base removed from V and 9 bases from J, the gap between germline ends came to 10 bases. This CDR3 spans 13 amino acids. Germline V gene data show CDR1 as SGHTA and CDR2 as FQGNSA. The CDR3 DNA reads TGTGCCAGCAGCTTAGACAGGGTGAGTGAGCAGTTCTTC. Translation gives CASSLDRVSEQFF.

The chain has TRBV7-9 and TRBJ1-4; possible D gene TRBD1, 6 bases. CDR1 is SEHNR and CDR2 is FQNEAQ in the germline V gene (reference sequence). The CDR3 totals 14 residues. Trimming pared 1 base from V and 7 bases from J, leaving 10 bases between. In DNA form, the CDR3 reads TGTGCCAGCAGCTTAGAGGACAGCCCTGAAAAACTGTTTTTT. Translated: CASSLEDSPEKLFF.

This chain connects TRBV4-1 to TRBJ1-2; tentatively, D is TRBD1 (5 bases). The CDR3 is made up of 16 amino acids. Germline values: CDR1 MGHRA, CDR2 YSYEKL. The V and J ends lost 6 bases and 8 bases respectively, with 25 bases between them. DNA of the CDR3: TGCGCCAGCAGTTTTCTAGTCCGGGTCCAGGGTCACGGCTACACCTTC. Translating gives CASSFLVRVQGHGYTF.

DNA for the CDR3: TGTGCCATAGGAGAATACACAGATACGCAGTATTTT. Its protein product is CAIGEYTDTQYF. The rearrangement links TRBV10-3 to TRBJ2-3; D call uncertain. This CDR3 spans 12 amino acids. Trimming removed 9 bases from V and 2 bases from J, with 9 bases in between. From germline, CDR1 is ENHRY and CDR2 SYGVKD.

The chain employs TRBV4-3 and TRBJ2-5, with D hard to call. The CDR3 loop spans 13 amino acids. V was cut by 3 bases and J by 5 bases, with 10 bases left in between. CDR1 is LGHNA and CDR2 is YSLEER in the germline V gene. The CDR3 bases are TGCGCCAGCAGCCAGAGGTTCCAGGAGACCCAGTACTTC. Residues: CASSQRFQETQYF.

The chain combines TRBV10-3 with TRBJ1-2; TRBD1 agrees at 7 bases. V lost 6 bases, J lost 3 bases, and 4 bases stayed unmatched. The CDR3 contains 13 residues. Germline V CDR1 and CDR2: ENHRY, SYGVKD. The CDR3, as DNA: TGTGCCATCAGCATCGACAGGGACTATGGCTACACCTTC. Translating it yields CAISIDRDYGYTF.

This chain's CDR3 is CASSTDRSERINTEAFF. CDR3 bases: TGTGCCAGCAGCACTGACAGGTCCGAGAGAATAAACACTGAAGCTTTCTTT. The gene calls are TRBV28 and TRBJ1-1; a weak D match, TRBD1 (6 bases). Deletions cut 6 bases from V and 2 bases from J, with 22 bases between. The CDR3 sequence is 17 residues long. From germline, CDR1 is MDHEN and CDR2 SYDVKM.

J is TRBJ1-2 and V is TRBV2; TRBD1 matches 11 bases. The germline CDR1 and CDR2 sequences are SNHLY and FYNNEI. Unmatched junction bases numbered 3, after V lost 1 base and J lost 2 bases. This CDR3 is built from 16 residues. The DNA for the CDR3 is TGTGCCAGCAGTGAAGAAGGACAGGGGGCAAACTATGGCTACACCTTC. As protein: CASSEEGQGANYGYTF.

V usage is TRBV5-1 and J usage is TRBJ2-2; the match to TRBD1 covers 9 bases. This CDR3 region has 15 residues. V lost 0 bases to trimming and J lost 6 bases; unmatched junction nucleotides: 3. The germline CDR1 and CDR2 sequences are SGHRS and YFSETQ. In DNA, the CDR3 is TGCGCCAGCAGCTTGGCGGGACAGGGCTCCGGGGAGCTGTTTTTT. Protein product: CASSLAGQGSGELFF.

The chain couples TRBV7-2 to TRBJ2-5; 8 bases match TRBD2. J lost 2 bases, V lost 3 bases, and 5 bases had no gene match. The germline V gene has CDR1 SGHTA and CDR2 FQGNSA. The CDR3 totals 15 residues. The CDR3, as DNA: TGTGCCAGCAGCTTGGACGGGGGGGCACAAGAGACCCAGTACTTC. Protein sequence: CASSLDGGAQETQYF.

The V and J genes are TRBV19 and TRBJ1-6; D remains unclear. Per the germline V gene, CDR1 is LNHDA and CDR2 is SQIVND (reference sequence). The CDR3 contains 13 residues. V shed 4 bases and J shed 7 bases, with 8 bases lying between them. In DNA, the CDR3 is TGTGCCAGTAGTACGGGGAGGAATTCACCCCTCCACTTT. This gives the protein CASSTGRNSPLHF.

This chain uses TRBV18 with TRBJ2-1; tentative D call: TRBD1 (5 bases). Germline loops: CDR1 KGHSH, CDR2 LQKENI. Between the trimmed V and J ends, which lost 3 bases and 1 base, there was a span of 10 bases. The CDR3 contains 15 residues. The CDR3 loop reads CASSPRVRSYNEQFF. The CDR3 nucleotides read TGTGCCAGCTCACCCAGGGTCCGGTCCTACAATGAGCAGTTCTTC.

The J gene is TRBJ2-5, the V gene TRBV7-2; the match to TRBD1 covers 7 bases. The germline V gene encodes CDR1 SGHTA and CDR2 FQGNSA. The length of the CDR3 is 15 residues. After removal of 0 bases from V and 2 bases from J, the junction contained 3 bases not matched to a gene. CDR3 bases: TGTGCCAGCAGCTTAGCAGGCAGGGGGCAAGAGACCCAGTACTTC. It codes for CASSLAGRGQETQYF.

This clone was recorded a few times. V gene TRBV5-1 combines with J gene TRBJ2-7; D is unresolved. Germline V lookup: CDR1 SGHRS, CDR2 YFSETQ. The CDR3 loop spans 14 amino acids. With 0 bases removed from V and 3 bases from J, the gap between germline ends came to 10 bases. For the CDR3, the DNA is TGCGCCAGCAGCTTGGGGCAATCGCTCTACGAGCAGTACTTC. Translated, it gives CASSLGQSLYEQYF. Complete variable domain (other parts from reference TRBV5-1 and TRBJ2-7): KAGVTQTPRYLIKTRGQQVTLSCSPISGHRSVSWYQQTPGQGLQFLFEYFSETQRNKGNFPGRFSGRQFSNSRSEMNVSTLELGDSALYLCASSLGQSLYEQYFGPGTRLTVT.

The chain is built from TRBV7-9 and TRBJ1-1; 7 bases match TRBD1. V dropped 5 bases and J dropped 1; count of bases not matched to a gene: 13. From germline, CDR1 is SEHNR and CDR2 FQNEAQ (reference sequence). This CDR3 comprises 17 residues. CDR3 residues: CASSLRGRGIGNTEAFF. The CDR3 DNA is TGTGCCAGCAGCCTTCGGGGCAGGGGGATAGGGAACACTGAAGCTTTCTTT.

The rearrangement links TRBV25-1 to TRBJ2-1; 8 bases align to TRBD2. The CDR3 is 18 amino acids. V lost 6 bases, J lost 9 bases, and 22 bases stayed unmatched. The germline V gene has CDR1 MGHDK and CDR2 SYGVNS. The CDR3, as DNA: TGTGCCAGCAGCCCAAGGTTAGGGAAAGGGCGGGGGGAAATTGAGCAGTTCTTC. As protein: CASSPRLGKGRGEIEQFF.

The chain links TRBV7-6 to TRBJ1-3; D ambiguous. The CDR3 totals 16 residues. Germline V lookup: CDR1 SGHVS, CDR2 FNYEAQ. Trimming shortened V by 2 bases and J by 0 bases, and 11 bases separated the two germline ends. Here the CDR3 reads CASSLTGSSSGNTIYF. The DNA of the CDR3 is TGTGCCAGCAGCTTAACGGGATCAAGCTCTGGAAACACCATATATTTT.